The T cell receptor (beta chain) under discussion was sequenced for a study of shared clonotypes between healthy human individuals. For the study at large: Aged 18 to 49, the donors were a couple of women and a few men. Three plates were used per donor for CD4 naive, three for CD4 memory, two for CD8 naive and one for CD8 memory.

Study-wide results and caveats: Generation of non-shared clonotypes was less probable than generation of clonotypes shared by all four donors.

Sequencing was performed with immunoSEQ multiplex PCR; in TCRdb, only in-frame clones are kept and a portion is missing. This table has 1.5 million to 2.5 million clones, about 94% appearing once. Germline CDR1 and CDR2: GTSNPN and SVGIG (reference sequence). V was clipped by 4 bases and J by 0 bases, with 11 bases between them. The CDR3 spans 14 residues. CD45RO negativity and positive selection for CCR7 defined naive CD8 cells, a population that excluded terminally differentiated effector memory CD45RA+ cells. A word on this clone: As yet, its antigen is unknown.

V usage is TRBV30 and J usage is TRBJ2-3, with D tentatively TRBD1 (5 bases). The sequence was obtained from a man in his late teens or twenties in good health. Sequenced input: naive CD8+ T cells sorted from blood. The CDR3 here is CAWTRALSTDTQYF. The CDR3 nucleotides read TGTGCCTGGACCAGGGCATTGAGCACAGATACGCAGTATTTT.